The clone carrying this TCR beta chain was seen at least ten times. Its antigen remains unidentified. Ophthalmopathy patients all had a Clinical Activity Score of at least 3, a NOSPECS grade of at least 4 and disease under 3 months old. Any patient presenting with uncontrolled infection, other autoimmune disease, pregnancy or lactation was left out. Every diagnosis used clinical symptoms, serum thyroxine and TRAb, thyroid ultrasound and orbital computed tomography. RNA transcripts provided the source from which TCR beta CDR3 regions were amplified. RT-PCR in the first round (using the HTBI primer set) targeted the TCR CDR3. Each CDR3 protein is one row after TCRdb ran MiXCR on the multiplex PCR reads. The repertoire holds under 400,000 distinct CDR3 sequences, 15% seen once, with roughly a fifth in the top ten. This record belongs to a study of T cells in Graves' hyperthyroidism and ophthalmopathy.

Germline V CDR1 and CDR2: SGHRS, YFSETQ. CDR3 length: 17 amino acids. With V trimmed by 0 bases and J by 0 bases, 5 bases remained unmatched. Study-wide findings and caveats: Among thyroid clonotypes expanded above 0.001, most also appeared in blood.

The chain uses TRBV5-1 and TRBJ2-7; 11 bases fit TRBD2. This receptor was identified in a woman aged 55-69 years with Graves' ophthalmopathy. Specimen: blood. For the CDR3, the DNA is TGCGCCAGCAGCTTGGTCACGGGACTAGCGGTCTCCTACGAGCAGTACTTC. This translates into CASSLVTGLAVSYEQYF.